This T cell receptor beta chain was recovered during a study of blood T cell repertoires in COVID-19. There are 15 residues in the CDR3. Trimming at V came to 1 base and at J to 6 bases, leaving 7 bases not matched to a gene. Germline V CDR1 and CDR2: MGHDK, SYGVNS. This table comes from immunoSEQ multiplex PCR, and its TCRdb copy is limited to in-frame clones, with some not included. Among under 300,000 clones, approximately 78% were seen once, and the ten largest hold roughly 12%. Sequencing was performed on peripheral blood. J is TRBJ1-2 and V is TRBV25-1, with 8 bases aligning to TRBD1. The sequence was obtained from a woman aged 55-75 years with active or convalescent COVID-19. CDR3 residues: CASSEWGQGANGYTF. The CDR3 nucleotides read TGTGCCAGCAGTGAATGGGGGCAGGGGGCGAATGGCTACACCTTC.